A single sample is the source of the 8 T cell receptor beta chains below, sequenced in a study of T cells in Graves' hyperthyroidism and ophthalmopathy. The CDR3 regions of TCR beta were amplified from RNA transcripts. First-round RT-PCR with HTBI primers amplified the TCR CDR3 region. TCRdb recomputed calls from the multiplex PCR reads with MiXCR, one row per CDR3 protein. Seen here are approximately 430,000 distinct CDR3 sequences, 14% to 15% observed once, and the top ten hold over 10%. Sequenced: blood. Every receptor here comes from a man aged 18 to 30 with Graves' ophthalmopathy.

Many counts were recorded for this clonotype. V usage is TRBV4-1 and J usage is TRBJ2-5; maybe TRBD2 (6 bases). With 1 base removed from V and 6 bases from J, the gap between germline ends came to 12 bases. The length of the CDR3 is 14 residues. CDR1 is MGHRA and CDR2 is YSYEKL in the germline V gene. CDR3 bases: TGCGCCAGCAGCCAAGGCCCTGGGGGGAAGACCCAGTACTTC. This sequence encodes CASSQGPGGKTQYF.

The table lists this clonotype with many counts. This chain links TRBV7-9 with TRBJ2-5, with D tentatively TRBD2 (5 bases). Germline CDR1 reads SEHNR; CDR2 reads FQNEAQ (reference sequence). The CDR3 has 15 residues. V was trimmed by 5 bases and J by 5 bases, leaving 18 bases between them. CDR3 nucleotide sequence: TGTGCCAGCAGCCCGATGAACCGACTATTGGAGACCCAGTACTTC. It codes for CASSPMNRLLETQYF.

The V gene is TRBV6-1, the J gene TRBJ2-1; 15 bases fit TRBD2. CDR3 size: 19 residues. The ends lost 5 bases at V and 8 bases at J; junction bases unmatched: 16. Germline V gene sequence: CDR1 MNHNS, CDR2 SASEGT. CDR3 nucleotides: TGTGCCAGCAGTTCGCCCTGGACTAGCGGGAGGGCGGGTTGGGATGAGCAGTTCTTC. As protein: CASSSPWTSGRAGWDEQFF.

There are many counts of this clonotype. The V call is TRBV11-1, the J call TRBJ2-7; tentatively, D is TRBD2 (6 bases). V shed 6 bases and J shed 0 bases, with 15 bases lying between them. In germline, CDR1 is SGHAT, CDR2 FQDESV (reference sequence). This CDR3 region has 15 residues. CDR3 DNA: TGTGCCAGCAGTCCCCGGGACTTTCTCTCCTACGAGCAGTACTTC. Encoded protein: CASSPRDFLSYEQYF.

This clonotype was recorded many times. J is TRBJ2-1 and V is TRBV27, with D perhaps assigned TRBD1 or TRBD2 (6 bases each). Germline CDR1 reads MNHEY; CDR2 reads SMNVEV (reference sequence). Trimming left V 2 bases short and J 5 bases short, with 10 bases between. The CDR3 consists of 14 residues. The CDR3 coding sequence is TGTGCCAGCAGTTTACGGGGGCCGCACAATGAGCAGTTCTTC. Amino acid sequence: CASSLRGPHNEQFF.

This clonotype was counted many times. The chain employs TRBV12-3 or TRBV12-4 and TRBJ1-5; maybe TRBD1 (5 bases). The CDR3 covers 15 residues. The V end was cut by 2 bases, the J end by 1 base, with 9 bases between. CDR3 region: CASSLNRGSNQPQHF. The CDR3 nucleotides are TGTGCCAGCAGTTTAAATCGGGGCAGCAATCAGCCCCAGCATTTT.

The table lists this clonotype with many counts. The rearrangement uses TRBV5-5 and TRBJ2-1, with 14 bases identical to TRBD2. The J segment lost 7 bases and the V segment lost 7 bases, leaving 10 bases of the junction unmatched. The CDR3 spans 16 residues. Looked up from germline, CDR1 is SGHKS and CDR2 is YYEKEE (reference sequence). Written as DNA, the CDR3 is TGTGCCAGCGGACAATCCGGGACTAGCGGGAGTAATGAGCAGTTCTTC. Its translation: CASGQSGTSGSNEQFF.

As to this clonotype: A read error may be the cause here, since a much bigger clone is one base away. The chain couples TRBV20-1 to TRBJ1-1; weak D call: TRBD1 (6 bases). CDR3 length: 15 residues. Germline loops: CDR1 DFQATT, CDR2 SNEGSKA (reference sequence). CDR3 in DNA: TGCAGTGCTCCCAGGACCGGGACACTGAACGCTGAAGCTTTCTTT. This gives the protein CSAPRTGTLNAEAFF.